This T cell receptor (beta chain) derives from a study of T-cell reconstitution after alpha-beta-depleted transplantation in children. General observations from the study: Roughly two months post-transplant, alpha-beta T cells reportedly originated from several hundred graft clones that had expanded. Some patients showed high day-60 TCRbeta diversity, which derived from surviving recipient T cells and thymic progenitors.

The germline V gene encodes CDR1 MNHEY and CDR2 SMNVEV (reference sequence). V was trimmed by 5 bases and J by 3 bases, leaving 13 bases between them. The CDR3 covers 14 residues. This clonotype was counted at least ten times. No antigen is known for it. As it was prepared, the TCRbeta library received unique molecular identifiers. TCRdb redid the calling of the PCR reads with MiXCR, one entry per CDR3 protein. Among about 6,200 distinct CDR3 sequences listed, about 15% were seen once. This sequence originates from a boy younger than 18 with acute lymphoblastic leukemia, due to receive a stem cell transplant. The sample was PBMCs, taken before TCRalphabeta/CD19-depleted stem cell transplant. V gene TRBV27 combines with J gene TRBJ1-2; D is possibly TRBD1 (5 bases). CDR3 in amino acids: CASSPGPTYYGYTF. CDR3 nucleotides: TGTGCCAGCAGTCCGGGGCCCACTTACTATGGCTACACCTTC.